These 24 T cell receptor beta chains originate from one sample sequenced in a study of OX40 agonist ivuxolimab in advanced cancers. Sequencing was performed with immunoSEQ multiplex PCR; in TCRdb, only in-frame clones are kept and a portion is missing. The sample carries around 40,000 clones, 80% to 90% recorded once. The sample consisted of CD4+ or CD8+ T cells sorted from blood, taken in a trial of the OX40 agonist ivuxolimab. All receptors come from an adult with an advanced solid tumor such as melanoma, head and neck, liver or kidney cancer.

CDR3 DNA sequence: TGTGCCACTTCGGGACTCTCCTACGAGCAGTACTTC. It is translated as CATSGLSYEQYF. The chain links TRBV19 to TRBJ2-7; tentative D call: TRBD2 (6 bases). Deletions cut 10 bases from V and 0 bases from J, with 10 bases between. CDR1 is LNHDA, CDR2 SQIVND, per germline (reference sequence). The CDR3 runs 12 residues.

CDR3 amino acids: CASSLFGGNPYEQYF. In DNA form, the CDR3 reads TGTGCCAGCAGCTTATTTGGCGGGAATCCCTACGAGCAGTACTTC. The V gene is TRBV7-3, the J gene TRBJ2-7; perhaps TRBD2 as D (6 bases). The CDR3 runs to 15 residues. V lost 2 bases and J 2 bases, leaving 13 bases between the germline ends. Per germline, CDR1 SGHTA and CDR2 FQGTGA.

The table lists this clone with a count of one. The genes are TRBV9 and TRBJ2-7, with 8 bases matching TRBD2. Trimming removed 0 bases from V and 2 bases from J; junction bases left unmatched: 4. CDR3 length equals 15 residues. Per germline, CDR1 SGDLS and CDR2 YYNGEE. DNA of the CDR3: TGTGCCAGCAGCGTAGGAGGTAGCGGGACCTACGAGCAGTACTTC. This translates into CASSVGGSGTYEQYF.

This chain joins TRBV7-3 and TRBJ1-1; D is uncertain. The CDR3 runs 13 residues. V was shortened by 0 bases and J by 5 bases, with 7 bases between the two germline ends. The germline gives CDR1 SGHTA, CDR2 FQGTGA. As DNA, the CDR3 is TGTGCCAGCAGCTTAACTGGGTGGACTGAAGCTTTCTTT. Its protein is CASSLTGWTEAFF.

V gene TRBV7-2 combines with J gene TRBJ1-4; TRBD1 agrees at 7 bases. Germline V gene sequence: CDR1 SGHTA, CDR2 FQGNSA. CDR3 length equals 14 residues. J gave up 7 bases and V 5 bases, and 7 bases lay outside the gene matches. CDR3 nucleotide sequence: TGTGCCAGCAGCAAAACAGGGGTCGTTGAAAAACTGTTTTTT. Translated, it gives CASSKTGVVEKLFF. The full variable domain, its missing parts supplied by reference TRBV7-2 and TRBJ1-4, is GAGVSQSPSNKVTEKGKDVELRCDPISGHTALYWYRQSLGQGLEFLIYFQGNSAPDKSGLPSDRFSAERTGGSVSTLTIQRTQQEDSAVYLCASSKTGVVEKLFFGSGTQLSVL.

The rearrangement links TRBV2 to TRBJ2-7, with 11 nucleotides matching TRBD2. V dropped 5 bases and J dropped 0; count of bases not matched to a gene: 6. This CDR3 contains 16 residues. The germline CDR1 and CDR2 sequences are SNHLY and FYNNEI. CDR3 sequence (DNA): TGTGCCAGCAGTATCCCCGGGACTAGCGGCTCCTACGAGCAGTACTTC. Its translation: CASSIPGTSGSYEQYF.

The chain joins TRBV29-1 to TRBJ2-7; 10 bases agree with TRBD2. V was clipped by 3 bases and J by 4 bases; unmatched bases: 6. This CDR3 is 14 amino acids long. Germline V gene lookup returns CDR1 SQVTM and CDR2 ANQGSEA. DNA of the CDR3: TGCAGCGTTGAGGCCGGGACTAGCGTTTACGAGCAGTACTTC. This codes for CSVEAGTSVYEQYF.

The rearrangement links TRBV2 to TRBJ1-6; 8 bases fit TRBD1. This CDR3 has 15 residues. The ends lost 6 bases at V and 7 bases at J; junction bases unmatched: 8. Germline-derived CDR1 and CDR2 are SNHLY and FYNNEI. The chain's CDR3 is CASRTSQGENSPLHF. In DNA form, the CDR3 reads TGTGCCAGCAGGACCTCACAGGGGGAAAATTCACCCCTCCACTTT.

CDR3 DNA: TGTGCCACCCGACCGGGACAGGTGGGCTCCGGCTACACCTTC. Amino acid sequence: CATRPGQVGSGYTF. This sequence joins TRBV28 and TRBJ1-2; 8 bases agree with TRBD1. Per germline, CDR1 MDHEN and CDR2 SYDVKM. The CDR3 contains 14 residues. J gave up 8 bases and V 10 bases, and 15 bases lay outside the gene matches.

The rearrangement links TRBV28 to TRBJ1-1, with 9 bases identical to TRBD1. There are 15 residues in the CDR3. The trim removed 6 bases at V and 6 bases at J, leaving 11 bases unmatched. CDR1 MDHEN and CDR2 SYDVKM come from the germline V gene. CDR3 DNA: TGTGCCAGCAGGGTCTACGGACAGGGGAGCCCTGAAGCTTTCTTT. This translates into CASRVYGQGSPEAFF.

J is TRBJ2-1 and V is TRBV11-2; 15 bases line up with TRBD2. Losses at the gene ends were 4 bases for V and 4 bases for J; bases not matched to a gene: 5. Germline V gene sequence: CDR1 SGHAT, CDR2 FQNNGV. CDR3 size: 17 residues. The DNA for the CDR3 is TGTGCCAGCAGCTCTTGGACTAGCGGGAGGGCGTACAATGAGCAGTTCTTC. Its translation is CASSSWTSGRAYNEQFF.

The CDR3 loop reads CASSPLRGRAHPHEQYF. DNA of the CDR3: TGTGCCAGCAGCCCACTCCGGGGGCGGGCCCATCCACACGAGCAGTACTTC. The chain couples TRBV7-3 to TRBJ2-7; D assignment may be TRBD1 or TRBD2 (6 bases each). The ends were cut back, 5 bases at V and 5 bases at J, with 25 bases in the middle. Germline assignment: CDR1 SGHTA and CDR2 FQGTGA. This CDR3 has 17 residues.

This clone occurred once. J is TRBJ2-3 and V is TRBV6-4; 8 bases fit TRBD2. The CDR3 has 14 amino acids. CDR1 is MRHNA, CDR2 SNTAGT, per germline. The trim removed 2 bases at V and 6 bases at J, leaving 4 bases unmatched. CDR3 sequence reads: CASSDRGGLDTQYF. CDR3 in DNA: TGTGCCAGCAGTGACCGGGGGGGTTTGGATACGCAGTATTTT.

The rearrangement joins TRBV10-2 to TRBJ2-7, with 10 bases that match TRBD1. The V and J ends lost 6 bases and 3 bases, in that order; junction bases with no gene match: 8. Germline CDR1 reads WSHSY; CDR2 reads SAAADI. The CDR3 runs to 15 residues. The CDR3 nucleotides read TGCGCCAGCAGGGTTGGACAGGGGGTTTTCTACGAGCAGTACTTC. Its protein is CASRVGQGVFYEQYF.

V and J are TRBV30 and TRBJ2-7; the D gene is possibly TRBD2 (5 bases). V gave up 3 bases and J gave up 0 bases, with 9 bases separating them. The CDR3 sequence is 13 residues long. The germline V gene has CDR1 GTSNPN and CDR2 SVGIG (reference sequence). This CDR3 reads CAWSGKSSYEQYF. DNA of the CDR3: TGTGCCTGGAGCGGGAAAAGCTCCTACGAGCAGTACTTC.

The genes are TRBV7-9 and TRBJ1-1; a weak D match, TRBD1 (5 bases). V was trimmed by 5 bases and J by 3 bases, leaving 16 bases between them. CDR1 and CDR2 (germline): SEHNR, FQNEAQ (reference sequence). This CDR3 is built from 15 residues. CDR3 nucleotide sequence: TGTGCCAGCAGCAAACGAGGGGTTAAGGACACTGAAGCTTTCTTT. Protein sequence: CASSKRGVKDTEAFF.

Concerning this clone itself: Other DNA variants within this sample encode the same CDR3. V gene TRBV5-1 combines with J gene TRBJ2-1; no definite D call. CDR3 length: 12 amino acids. With 2 bases removed from V and 8 bases from J, the gap between germline ends came to 8 bases. The V gene's germline CDR1 is SGHRS and CDR2 YFSETQ. This CDR3 is CASSFGLDEQFF. CDR3 sequence (DNA): TGCGCCAGCAGCTTTGGGCTCGATGAGCAGTTCTTC.

On this clone: Other DNA sequences in this specimen translate into the identical CDR3. The chain recombines TRBV29-1 with TRBJ1-5; D unclear. V was pared by 4 bases and J by 4 bases, with 8 bases between. The CDR3 is 12 residues long. Germline CDR1 reads SQVTM; CDR2 reads ANQGSEA. The CDR3 reads CSVGHSNQPQHF. Here the CDR3 DNA reads TGCAGCGTTGGGCACTCAAATCAGCCCCAGCATTTT.

The chain carries TRBV28 and TRBJ2-7; the match to TRBD1 covers 9 bases. The CDR3 is 14 amino acids. V trimming: 4 bases; J trimming: 3 bases; junction bases outside the gene matches: 4. From germline, CDR1 is MDHEN and CDR2 SYDVKM. The CDR3 bases are TGTGCCAGCAGTTGGGGGACAGGGATCTACGAGCAGTACTTC. Translating it yields CASSWGTGIYEQYF.

The CDR3 loop is CASRGLATTDTQYF. The CDR3 nucleotides are TGTGCCAGCAGGGGGCTCGCCACCACAGATACGCAGTATTTT. This chain joins TRBV2 and TRBJ2-3, with a weak D call TRBD1 (5 bases). Trimming pared 6 bases from V and 2 bases from J, leaving 12 bases between. The length of the CDR3 is 14 residues. Germline V gene lookup returns CDR1 SNHLY and CDR2 FYNNEI.

The chain joins TRBV29-1 to TRBJ1-1; D not resolved. V was clipped by 4 bases and J by 6 bases, with 9 bases between them. Germline V CDR1 and CDR2: SQVTM, ANQGSEA. The CDR3 length is 11 residues. CDR3 bases: TGCAGCGTTGGGTCGGGCCCTGAAGCTTTCTTT. The encoded protein is CSVGSGPEAFF.

Only a few counts were recorded for this clone. The chain recombines TRBV28 with TRBJ1-2; D call uncertain. The ends were cut back, 7 bases at V and 5 bases at J, with 14 bases in the middle. Germline V lookup: CDR1 MDHEN, CDR2 SYDVKM. The CDR3 consists of 13 residues. The CDR3 here is CASIRGLSYGYTF. CDR3 in DNA: TGTGCCAGCATCCGCGGTCTCTCTTATGGCTACACCTTC.

A single count supports this clone. The rearrangement links TRBV6-6 to TRBJ1-6; D is unresolved. Between the trimmed V and J ends, which lost 7 bases and 7 bases, there was a span of 8 bases. This CDR3 comprises 12 residues. Germline V gene lookup returns CDR1 MNHNY and CDR2 SVGAGI (reference sequence). The CDR3 DNA follows: TGTGCCAGCACCAATGCCAATTCACCCCTCCACTTT. Encoded protein: CASTNANSPLHF.

V and J are TRBV10-2 and TRBJ2-7; 8 bases line up with TRBD2. The V gene end was trimmed by 5 bases and the J gene end by 0 bases; junction bases not matched to a gene: 12. CDR3 size: 17 residues. Germline assignment: CDR1 WSHSY and CDR2 SAAADI. The CDR3 bases are TGCGCCAGCAGTCTTTACGGGAGGGGCCTCGGCTCCTACGAGCAGTACTTC. The encoded protein is CASSLYGRGLGSYEQYF.